This T cell receptor (beta chain) was observed in a study of technical replicates of blood from a handful of donors. Generated by immunoSEQ multiplex PCR, the TCRdb table keeps only in-frame clones and is missing some. The sample includes some 11,000 clones, around 93% seen only once; the top ten take about 7.6%. CDR1 is MNHEY, CDR2 SVGAGI, per germline. This CDR3 comprises 14 residues. Trimming shortened V by 5 bases and J by 5 bases, and 16 bases separated the two germline ends. The chain recombines TRBV6-5 with TRBJ2-7; weak D call: TRBD2 (6 bases). Source material: PBMCs. The origin of this receptor is a human donor in good health. The CDR3 region is CASSESGEHNEQYF. The DNA of the CDR3 is TGTGCCAGCAGTGAGTCGGGAGAGCACAACGAGCAGTACTTC.